The 20 T cell receptor beta chains below come from one sample, sequenced in a study of T cells in Graves' hyperthyroidism and ophthalmopathy. The source material, RNA transcripts, was used to amplify TCR beta CDR3 regions. The HTBI set primed first-round TCR CDR3 RT-PCR. TCRdb re-analysed the multiplex PCR reads in MiXCR, keeping a single row per CDR3 protein. The sample carries roughly 280,000 distinct CDR3 sequences, over 15% recorded once. Sequencing used blood. The receptors were gathered from a woman aged 55-75 years with Graves' ophthalmopathy.

As for this clonotype: One end of the junction does not line up with germline, which may come from a read error. The rearrangement joins TRBV7-2 to TRBJ2-5; D is unclear. This CDR3 spans 13 amino acids. Germline V CDR1 and CDR2: SGHTA, FQGNSA. The CDR3 loop reads CAGSLGREETQYF. Written as DNA, the CDR3 is TGTGCCGGCAGCTTAGGGCGCGAAGAGACCCAGTACTTC.

This clonotype was counted a few times. The chain employs TRBV10-3 and TRBJ2-1; 8 bases match TRBD2. CDR1 is ENHRY and CDR2 is SYGVKD in the germline V gene. Trimming took 11 bases from V and 8 from J; bases not matched to a gene: 11. This CDR3 is 13 amino acids long. CDR3 protein: CASGGQGRDEQFF. The CDR3, as DNA: TGTGCCTCGGGAGGGCAGGGGAGGGATGAGCAGTTCTTC.

This clonotype occurred a few times. The rearrangement links TRBV4-1 to TRBJ2-7; 12 nucleotides line up with TRBD2. Germline assignment: CDR1 MGHRA and CDR2 YSYEKL. The V segment lost 0 bases and the J segment 0 bases; nucleotides outside the gene matches: 9. The CDR3 consists of 19 residues. The CDR3 coding sequence is TGCGCCAGCAGCCAAGAGACTAGCGGGAGCCAGATAATCTCCTACGAGCAGTACTTC. Translation gives CASSQETSGSQIISYEQYF.

V gene TRBV6-1 combines with J gene TRBJ1-2, with D perhaps matching TRBD1 (5 bases). CDR3 length: 15 residues. The V end was cut by 5 bases, the J end by 2 bases, with 15 bases between. CDR1 and CDR2 from the germline V gene are MNHNS and SASEGT. CDR3 sequence (DNA): TGTGCCAGCAGTCCTAGTGGGGGAAGCAACTATGGCTACACCTTC. Its translation is CASSPSGGSNYGYTF.

For this clonotype: This sequence may be a read error, since a much larger clone differs from it by one base. The gene calls are TRBV11-2 and TRBJ1-5, with 10 nucleotides matching TRBD1. The tail of the sequence fits TRBJ2-3 better, so the J call may be wrong. There are 17 residues in the CDR3. CDR1 and CDR2 from the germline V gene are SGHAT and FQNNGV. As DNA, the CDR3 is TGTGCCAGCAGCGGCCGGGACAGGGGTTTTCGCAATCAGCCCCAGTATTTT. This encodes CASSGRDRGFRNQPQYF.

This clonotype was recorded at least ten times. This CDR3 is CAISLNTGPSGNTIYF. In DNA form, the CDR3 reads TGTGCCATCAGTCTAAATACAGGCCCCTCTGGAAACACCATATATTTT. V is TRBV10-3 and J is TRBJ1-3; possibly TRBD1 for D (5 bases). The V and J ends lost 5 bases and 0 bases respectively, with 14 bases between them. CDR1 and CDR2 (germline): ENHRY, SYGVKD. The CDR3 covers 16 residues.

This clonotype was counted many times. The chain joins TRBV5-1 to TRBJ2-3; perhaps D is TRBD1 or TRBD2 (5 bases each). The CDR3 sequence is 13 residues long. The germline V gene has CDR1 SGHRS and CDR2 YFSETQ. V shed 7 bases and J shed 1 base, with 10 bases lying between them. CDR3 sequence reads: CASYRGGTDTQYF. In nucleotides, the CDR3 is TGCGCCAGCTATAGAGGGGGCACAGATACGCAGTATTTT.

Worth noting for this clonotype: The junction shows a germline mismatch at one end, possibly a read error. The chain employs TRBV2 and TRBJ1-4, with D tentatively TRBD1 (5 bases). Germline V gives CDR1 SNHLY, CDR2 FYNNEI. The CDR3 loop spans 12 amino acids. DNA for the CDR3: TGTGCTACCCGGGACTACGATGAAAAACTGTGTTTT. Amino acid sequence: CATRDYDEKLCF.

This clonotype was counted many times. The V gene is TRBV24-1, the J gene TRBJ2-3; D perhaps matches TRBD1 (6 bases). The CDR3 is made up of 16 amino acids. CDR1 and CDR2 from the germline V gene are KGHDR and SFDVKD. Trimming took 4 bases from V and 4 from J, leaving 17 bases between them. The CDR3 spells CATSEPKSRGPDTQYF. DNA for the CDR3: TGTGCCACCAGTGAGCCCAAGAGCAGGGGCCCAGATACGCAGTATTTT.

This clonotype was seen ten or more times. This chain uses TRBV29-1 with TRBJ2-7; D is unresolved. Germline values: CDR1 SQVTM, CDR2 ANQGSEA. V was clipped by 6 bases and J by 6 bases, with 18 bases between them. The CDR3 contains 13 residues. CDR3 amino acids: CSVQVGVKIEQYF. The CDR3 DNA is TGCAGCGTCCAGGTTGGGGTTAAGATCGAGCAGTACTTC.

On this clonotype: A read error may explain this, as a much larger clone is one base away. This chain connects TRBV29-1 to TRBJ2-7, with 8 bases lining up with TRBD1. This CDR3 contains 12 residues. Germline CDR1 reads SQVTM; CDR2 reads ANQGSEA. CDR3: CSVSRGLYAQYF. As DNA, the CDR3 is TGCAGCGTGTCCAGGGGGCTCTACGCGCAGTACTTC.

In its sample, this clonotype was seen many times. The chain links TRBV10-3 to TRBJ2-3; 12 bases match TRBD2. V lost 2 bases, J lost 2 bases, and 5 bases stayed unmatched. Germline V lookup: CDR1 ENHRY, CDR2 SYGVKD. This CDR3 region has 17 residues. The CDR3 DNA is TGTGCCATCAGTGAGACGGGACTAGCGGGTACCACAGATACGCAGTATTTT. It yields the protein CAISETGLAGTTDTQYF.

This clonotype has at least ten counts. The chain carries TRBV6-1 and TRBJ2-3; D may be TRBD2 (6 bases). Per germline, CDR1 MNHNS and CDR2 SASEGT. The CDR3 is 13 amino acids. Trimming left V 4 bases short and J 4 bases short, with 9 bases between. In DNA form, the CDR3 reads TGTGCCAGCAGTGTACGACTAGCAGATACGCAGTATTTT. Its protein is CASSVRLADTQYF.

This clonotype was detected many times. This CDR3 reads CASSILSRAGGYNEQFF. The DNA for the CDR3 is TGTGCCAGTAGTATCCTCAGTCGGGCGGGAGGGTACAATGAGCAGTTCTTC. This chain joins TRBV19 and TRBJ2-1; 9 positions match TRBD2. This CDR3 comprises 17 residues. Germline assignment: CDR1 LNHDA and CDR2 SQIVND (reference sequence). V shed 3 bases, J shed 4 bases, and the junction held 10 bases outside the gene matches. Together with reference TRBV19 and TRBJ2-1, the CDR3 gives the full variable domain: DGGITQSPKYLFRKEGQNVTLSCEQNLNHDAMYWYRQDPGQGLRLIYYSQIVNDFQKGDIAEGYSVSREKKESFPLTVTSAQKNPTAFYLCASSILSRAGGYNEQFFGPGTRLTVL.

Ten or more counts support this clonotype. The genes are TRBV6-1 and TRBJ1-6, with unresolved D. V was trimmed by 7 bases and J by 7 bases, leaving 14 bases between them. The CDR3 is made up of 14 amino acids. Germline V CDR1 and CDR2: MNHNS, SASEGT. The CDR3 is CASNRAMGNSPLHF. The CDR3 bases are TGTGCCAGCAATCGGGCAATGGGGAATTCACCCCTCCACTTT.

The chain has TRBV14 and TRBJ2-7, with TRBD1 matching 9 bases. Germline V gene data show CDR1 as SGHDN and CDR2 as FVKESK. The CDR3 length is 12 residues. J gave up 2 bases and V 10 bases, and 3 bases lay outside the gene matches. The CDR3 DNA sequence: TGTGCCACTGGACAGGGGACCTACGAGCAGTACTTC. Translated: CATGQGTYEQYF.

This clonotype came up many times. The chain employs TRBV6-1 and TRBJ2-1, with 9 bases identical to TRBD2. V was clipped by 4 bases and J by 2 bases; unmatched bases: 18. CDR3 size: 20 residues. Per the germline V gene, CDR1 is MNHNS and CDR2 is SASEGT. The CDR3 spells CASSVQGLISGGSPYNEQFF. The DNA for the CDR3 is TGTGCCAGCAGTGTCCAAGGCTTAATTAGCGGGGGTTCTCCCTACAATGAGCAGTTCTTC.

J is TRBJ1-1 and V is TRBV19, with D perhaps matching TRBD1 (6 bases). The ends were cut back, 5 bases at V and 4 bases at J, with 20 bases in the middle. Germline CDR1 reads LNHDA; CDR2 reads SQIVND (reference sequence). CDR3 length equals 16 residues. This CDR3 is CASSGDRTRTFTEAFF. CDR3 DNA sequence: TGTGCCAGTAGTGGAGACAGGACCCGGACGTTCACTGAAGCTTTCTTT.

This clonotype was seen a handful of times. The chain combines TRBV6-1 with TRBJ2-1, with 11 nucleotides matching TRBD2. Germline trimming cut 5 bases from V and 6 bases from J; bases unmatched to any gene: 6. The CDR3 totals 15 residues. Germline V gene data show CDR1 as MNHNS and CDR2 as SASEGT. The CDR3 reads CASSSTGTSGNEQFF. As DNA, the CDR3 is TGTGCCAGCAGTTCAACCGGGACTAGCGGCAATGAGCAGTTCTTC.

Details on this clonotype: Germline and junction disagree at one end, which may indicate a read error. The genes are TRBV20-1 and TRBJ1-5; D ambiguous. Germline V gives CDR1 DFQATT, CDR2 SNEGSKA (reference sequence). This CDR3 comprises 13 residues. CDR3 amino acids: CSARDPPRPPQHF. For the CDR3, the DNA is TGCAGTGCCAGAGACCCCCCTCGTCCGCCCCAGCATTTT.